Following are 32 T cell receptor beta chains from one sample sequenced in a study of immune cell composition in non-small cell lung cancer. Profiling relied on immunoSEQ multiplex PCR, and the TCRdb table lists in-frame clones only, not all of them. Of fewer than 6,000 clones listed, roughly 74% are singletons. Material: lung tumor tissue. The source of these receptors is a human donor with non-small cell lung cancer.

The rearrangement uses TRBV28 and TRBJ1-1; no firm D call. The germline CDR1 and CDR2 sequences are MDHEN and SYDVKM. The CDR3 totals 14 residues. Trimming removed 7 bases at V and 1 base at J, with 13 bases between. Here the CDR3 reads CASITGGQNTEAFF. CDR3 bases: TGTGCCAGCATCACCGGCGGGCAGAACACTGAAGCTTTCTTT.

V usage is TRBV30 and J usage is TRBJ2-2; 11 bases fit TRBD1. With 3 bases clipped from V and 4 bases from J, the junction kept 1 base outside the gene matches. CDR1 and CDR2 from the germline V gene are GTSNPN and SVGIG (reference sequence). The length of the CDR3 is 14 residues. The CDR3 loop is CAWRGTGGTGELFF. CDR3 nucleotide sequence: TGTGCCTGGAGAGGGACAGGGGGCACCGGGGAGCTGTTTTTT. Complete variable domain (other parts from reference TRBV30 and TRBJ2-2): SQTIHQWPATLVQPVGSPLSLECTVEGTSNPNLYWYRQAAGRGLQLLFYSVGIGQISSEVPQNLSASRPQDRQFILSSKKLLLSDSGFYLCAWRGTGGTGELFFGEGSRLTVL.

This clone was seen a few times. J is TRBJ2-6 and V is TRBV9; D possibly corresponds to TRBD2 (6 bases). The CDR3 covers 18 residues. V lost 2 bases and J 0 bases, leaving 15 bases between the germline ends. Germline CDR1 is SGDLS and CDR2 is YYNGEE. This CDR3 is CASSVTSLGGSGANVLTF. The DNA of the CDR3 is TGTGCCAGCAGCGTTACCTCCCTGGGGGGCTCTGGGGCCAACGTCCTGACTTTC.

The V gene is TRBV6-5, the J gene TRBJ2-1; 15 bases map to TRBD2. Trimming took 4 bases from V and 7 from J; bases not matched to a gene: 5. Germline V CDR1 and CDR2: MNHEY, SVGAGI. This CDR3 contains 16 residues. The CDR3 region is CASSWTSGGALNEQFF. CDR3 DNA sequence: TGTGCCAGCAGTTGGACTAGCGGGGGGGCCTTGAATGAGCAGTTCTTC.

The genes are TRBV7-2 and TRBJ2-3; 9 bases map to TRBD2. CDR3 length: 15 amino acids. Looked up from germline, CDR1 is SGHTA and CDR2 is FQGNSA. The V and J ends lost 5 bases and 8 bases, in that order; junction bases with no gene match: 11. CDR3 residues: CASSAGTSFGGTQYF. The CDR3 bases are TGTGCCAGCAGCGCAGGGACTAGCTTCGGCGGTACGCAGTATTTT.

The CDR3 spells CASSLVEGTPRGYTF. As DNA, the CDR3 is TGTGCCAGCAGCTTAGTCGAGGGGACACCTCGAGGCTACACCTTC. The V gene is TRBV7-9, the J gene TRBJ1-2; TRBD1 is a possible D gene (6 bases). V gave up 1 base and J gave up 8 bases, with 17 bases separating them. Germline CDR1 is SEHNR and CDR2 is FQNEAQ (reference sequence). The CDR3 loop spans 15 amino acids. The full variable domain, its missing parts supplied by reference TRBV7-9 and TRBJ1-2, is DTGVSQNPRHKITKRGQNVTFRCDPISEHNRLYWYRQTLGQGPEFLTYFQNEAQLEKSRLLSDRFSAERPKGSFSTLEIQRTEQGDSAMYLCASSLVEGTPRGYTFGSGTRLTVV.

The V call is TRBV27, the J call TRBJ2-7, with TRBD2 matching 8 bases. There are 14 residues in the CDR3. The ends lost 2 bases at V and 5 bases at J; junction bases unmatched: 5. Germline V gene data show CDR1 as MNHEY and CDR2 as SMNVEV (reference sequence). For the CDR3, the DNA is TGTGCCAGCAGTTTAAAAGGCGGGAGGAACGAGCAGTACTTC. Residues: CASSLKGGRNEQYF.

This chain links TRBV7-9 with TRBJ2-5; weak D call: TRBD2 (5 bases). Trimming removed 8 bases from V and 3 bases from J, with 19 bases in between. This CDR3 is built from 15 residues. Germline loops: CDR1 SEHNR, CDR2 FQNEAQ (reference sequence). CDR3 in DNA: TGTGCCAGCGTATCGAACGGGCGGGCTGAAGAGACCCAGTACTTC. Its translation is CASVSNGRAEETQYF.

In its sample, this clone was seen once. This chain links TRBV30 with TRBJ1-3; possible D gene TRBD1, 5 bases. This CDR3 comprises 13 residues. Germline assignment: CDR1 GTSNPN and CDR2 SVGIG (reference sequence). The ends were cut back, 7 bases at V and 2 bases at J, with 12 bases in the middle. In nucleotides, the CDR3 is TGTGCCTCAACTCGGGGGGCTGGAAACACCATATATTTT. It specifies CASTRGAGNTIYF.

The chain combines TRBV4-1 with TRBJ2-3; 7 bases map to TRBD1. The CDR3 extends over 19 amino acids. With V trimmed by 4 bases and J by 1 base, 17 bases remained unmatched. Per germline, CDR1 MGHRA and CDR2 YSYEKL. CDR3 protein: CASSPSSGGVGRGTDTQYF. CDR3 DNA: TGCGCCAGCAGCCCAAGTTCAGGGGGAGTGGGTCGGGGCACAGATACGCAGTATTTT.

The V call is TRBV5-6, the J call TRBJ2-5; 10 nucleotides agree with TRBD2. The J segment lost 2 bases and the V segment lost 4 bases, leaving 8 bases of the junction unmatched. Germline CDR1 and CDR2: SGHDT and YYEEEE. The CDR3 extends over 16 amino acids. The CDR3 sequence is CASSIGLAAWQETQYF. CDR3 in DNA: TGTGCCAGCAGCATCGGACTAGCGGCCTGGCAAGAGACCCAGTACTTC. The full variable domain, in which reference TRBV5-6 and TRBJ2-5 provide the parts outside the CDR3, is DAGVTQSPTHLIKTRGQQVTLRCSPKSGHDTVSWYQQALGQGPQFIFQYYEEEERQRGNFPDRFSGHQFPNYSSELNVNALLLGDSALYLCASSIGLAAWQETQYFGPGTRLLVL.

This clone was seen a few times. The chain uses TRBV18 and TRBJ1-1, with no clear D. With 4 bases removed from V and 11 bases from J, the gap between germline ends came to 14 bases. Germline CDR1 and CDR2: KGHSH and LQKENI. CDR3 length: 12 residues. The CDR3 bases are TGTGCCAGCTCACTCGACTCGCGAAAGGCTTTCTTT. It yields the protein CASSLDSRKAFF.

This clone showed up just a few times. J is TRBJ1-5 and V is TRBV9; D unclear. Per germline, CDR1 SGDLS and CDR2 YYNGEE. The CDR3 length is 14 residues. The V gene lost 3 bases and the J gene lost 0 bases, with 7 bases spanning the gap. The CDR3: CASSDRFSNQPQHF. The DNA for the CDR3 is TGTGCCAGCAGCGACAGATTTAGCAATCAGCCCCAGCATTTT.

The chain joins TRBV15 to TRBJ1-2; D might be TRBD1 (5 bases). V was clipped by 5 bases and J by 3 bases, with 16 bases between them. CDR1 and CDR2 (germline): LNHNV, YYDKDF (reference sequence). There are 15 residues in the CDR3. CDR3 protein: CATSSRPTVYYGYTF. The DNA of the CDR3 is TGTGCCACCAGCTCTCGCCCGACAGTTTACTATGGCTACACCTTC.

The gene calls are TRBV6-1 and TRBJ2-7; 10 positions agree with TRBD1. The CDR3 consists of 15 residues. V trimming: 9 bases; J trimming: 2 bases; junction bases outside the gene matches: 10. In germline, CDR1 is MNHNS, CDR2 SASEGT. The chain's CDR3 is CASSISGTGAYEQYF. In DNA form, the CDR3 reads TGTGCCAGTTCCATTTCCGGGACAGGGGCCTACGAGCAGTACTTC.

The V call is TRBV7-9, the J call TRBJ2-1; 11 bases are shared with TRBD2. CDR3 size: 15 residues. CDR1 and CDR2 from the germline V gene are SEHNR and FQNEAQ (reference sequence). V lost 6 bases to trimming and J lost 8 bases; unmatched junction nucleotides: 9. The CDR3 loop reads CASSRSGGASDEQFF. The CDR3 DNA sequence: TGTGCCAGCAGTCGTAGCGGGGGGGCCAGCGATGAGCAGTTCTTC.

The gene calls are TRBV19 and TRBJ2-7, with a weak D call TRBD1 (5 bases). CDR1 LNHDA and CDR2 SQIVND come from the germline V gene (reference sequence). The CDR3 totals 14 residues. V shed 1 base and J shed 4 bases, with 11 bases lying between them. The CDR3 protein is CASSIVAGRYEQYF. CDR3 DNA: TGTGCCAGTAGTATAGTGGCAGGGCGGTACGAGCAGTACTTC. The whole variable domain, remainder taken from reference TRBV19 and TRBJ2-7, is DGGITQSPKYLFRKEGQNVTLSCEQNLNHDAMYWYRQDPGQGLRLIYYSQIVNDFQKGDIAEGYSVSREKKESFPLTVTSAQKNPTAFYLCASSIVAGRYEQYFGPGTRLTVT.

This clone was seen just once. J is TRBJ2-3 and V is TRBV7-2; 8 positions agree with TRBD2. J was trimmed by 2 bases and V by 1 base; bases with no gene match: 5. Germline loops: CDR1 SGHTA, CDR2 FQGNSA. The CDR3 spans 16 residues. CDR3 residues: CASSLDGREATDTQYF. CDR3 DNA sequence: TGTGCCAGCAGCTTAGACGGGCGGGAGGCCACAGATACGCAGTATTTT.

The CDR3 loop reads CASSVGQGWDEQYF. The CDR3 bases are TGTGCCAGCAGCGTAGGACAGGGATGGGACGAGCAGTACTTC. V usage is TRBV9 and J usage is TRBJ2-7, with 7 bases fitting TRBD1. The V segment lost 0 bases and the J segment 5 bases; nucleotides outside the gene matches: 5. This CDR3 spans 14 amino acids. Per germline, CDR1 SGDLS and CDR2 YYNGEE.

The chain couples TRBV27 to TRBJ1-6, with D perhaps matching TRBD1 (6 bases). Between the trimmed V and J ends, which lost 5 bases and 9 bases, there was a span of 17 bases. The CDR3 covers 15 residues. Looked up from germline, CDR1 is MNHEY and CDR2 is SMNVEV (reference sequence). Here the CDR3 DNA reads TGTGCCAGCAGTCTCTCCGGGACATCAAGTTCACCCCTCCACTTT. Amino acids: CASSLSGTSSSPLHF.

The rearrangement uses TRBV9 and TRBJ2-5; 7 bases map to TRBD2. CDR1 SGDLS and CDR2 YYNGEE come from the germline V gene. The V segment lost 2 bases and the J segment 3 bases; nucleotides outside the gene matches: 13. The CDR3 is 17 residues long. CDR3 sequence: CASSVGEGWLAEETQYF. For the CDR3, the DNA is TGTGCCAGCAGCGTGGGGGAGGGTTGGCTAGCGGAAGAGACCCAGTACTTC.

Only one count was recorded for this clone. The CDR3 DNA sequence: TGCGCCAGCAGCTTGGGATCGGGAGAGACCCAGTACTTC. Its protein product is CASSLGSGETQYF. V is TRBV5-1 and J is TRBJ2-5; no clear D gene. This CDR3 is 13 amino acids long. V dropped 0 bases and J dropped 4 bases, with 7 bases sitting between them. CDR1 and CDR2 (germline): SGHRS, YFSETQ.

CDR3 loop: CASSQTTSGARSYEQYF. DNA for the CDR3: TGTGCCAGCAGCCAAACGACTAGCGGGGCACGTTCCTACGAGCAGTACTTC. J is TRBJ2-7 and V is TRBV4-2; 11 bases fit TRBD2. Germline V gene sequence: CDR1 LGHNA, CDR2 YNFKEQ. The CDR3 consists of 17 residues. The junction had 7 bases not matched to a gene; V was cut back by 2 bases and J by 1 base.

The chain combines TRBV7-2 with TRBJ2-2, with a possible D match to TRBD2 (6 bases). Trimming left V 8 bases short and J 3 bases short, with 10 bases between. CDR1 is SGHTA, CDR2 FQGNSA, per germline. The CDR3 length is 13 residues. The CDR3 nucleotides are TGTGCCAGCCAGCGGGTAGACACCGGGGAGCTGTTTTTT. Protein sequence: CASQRVDTGELFF.

V gene TRBV7-9 combines with J gene TRBJ2-7; 11 bases line up with TRBD1. This CDR3 is built from 16 residues. J gave up 3 bases and V 1 base, and 5 bases lay outside the gene matches. Germline V gene sequence: CDR1 SEHNR, CDR2 FQNEAQ (reference sequence). CDR3 sequence (DNA): TGTGCCAGCAGCTTAGGAGCCGGGACAGGGGGCTACGAGCAGTACTTC. Protein: CASSLGAGTGGYEQYF.

V gene TRBV29-1 combines with J gene TRBJ2-3, with 7 nucleotides matching TRBD1. This CDR3 has 13 residues. Germline-derived CDR1 and CDR2 are SQVTM and ANQGSEA. V gave up 3 bases and J gave up 7 bases; unmatched junction bases: 7. DNA for the CDR3: TGCAGCGTTGATCCGACAGGGTTAAATACGCAGTATTTT. It is translated as CSVDPTGLNTQYF.

This clone showed up just a few times. The J gene is TRBJ2-1, the V gene TRBV18, with 7 bases lining up with TRBD2. This CDR3 contains 16 residues. Germline V gene lookup returns CDR1 KGHSH and CDR2 LQKENI. Trimming took 3 bases from V and 0 from J; bases not matched to a gene: 5. Written as DNA, the CDR3 is TGTGCCAGCTCACCGGCCGGGGGGAGCTCCTACAATGAGCAGTTCTTC. This codes for CASSPAGGSSYNEQFF. The variable domain in full, completed from reference TRBV18 and TRBJ2-1, reads NAGVMQNPRHLVRRRGQEARLRCSPMKGHSHVYWYRQLPEEGLKFMVYLQKENIIDESGMPKERFSAEFPKEGPSILRIQQVVRGDSAAYFCASSPAGGSSYNEQFFGPGTRLTVL.

Only a few counts were recorded for this clone. The J gene is TRBJ2-5, the V gene TRBV15; 7 bases fit TRBD1. CDR1 LNHNV and CDR2 YYDKDF come from the germline V gene (reference sequence). The trim removed 2 bases at V and 5 bases at J, leaving 2 bases unmatched. This CDR3 contains 13 residues. Here the CDR3 reads CATSRYRGETQYF. The CDR3 region has the DNA TGTGCCACCAGCAGATACAGGGGCGAGACCCAGTACTTC.

The genes are TRBV14 and TRBJ2-1, with D perhaps TRBD1 (5 bases). The germline gives CDR1 SGHDN, CDR2 FVKESK. The ends were cut back, 2 bases at V and 6 bases at J, with 17 bases in the middle. CDR3 length equals 16 residues. The CDR3 is CASSQLGAVISNEQFF. CDR3 DNA: TGTGCCAGCAGCCAATTAGGGGCAGTTATTAGCAATGAGCAGTTCTTC.

The chain employs TRBV28 and TRBJ2-7; TRBD2 aligns across 14 bases. The CDR3 is made up of 14 amino acids. The junction had 5 bases not matched to a gene; V was cut back by 4 bases and J by 9 bases. In germline, CDR1 is MDHEN, CDR2 SYDVKM. CDR3: CASSWGTSGRGQYF. Written as DNA, the CDR3 is TGTGCCAGCAGTTGGGGGACTAGCGGGAGAGGGCAGTACTTC.

The chain is built from TRBV9 and TRBJ2-1; TRBD2 might be the D (6 bases). Germline V gene data show CDR1 as SGDLS and CDR2 as YYNGEE. This CDR3 has 16 residues. Trimming took off 3 bases at V and 3 bases at J, with 16 bases between the two ends. The CDR3 region has the DNA TGTGCCAGCAGCGGAGGTCTTGGGGGACTCTACAATGAGCAGTTCTTC. This translates into CASSGGLGGLYNEQFF.

On this clone itself: The junction departs from the called germline gene at one end, perhaps through a read error. V usage is TRBV7-6 and J usage is TRBJ2-5; TRBD2 matches 11 bases. Germline CDR1 reads SGHVS; CDR2 reads FNYEAQ. The CDR3 extends over 16 amino acids. The CDR3 coding sequence is TGTGCCAGCAGCTTAGGTAGCGGGGGGGCGCAAGGGACCCAGTACTTC. Translating it yields CASSLGSGGAQGTQYF.